These 15 T cell receptor beta chains came from one sample sequenced in a study of radiotherapy plus CTLA-4 blockade in lung cancer. This table comes from immunoSEQ multiplex PCR, and its TCRdb copy is limited to in-frame clones, with some not included. The sample has 20,000 to 25,000 clones, 70% to 75% seen once. The specimen comprised peripheral blood, sampled from a patient treated with radiotherapy plus ipilimumab. These receptor sequences come from a human donor with non-small cell lung cancer whose response to radiotherapy plus ipilimumab could not be evaluated.

This chain connects TRBV6-5 to TRBJ2-5, with TRBD2 identical over 7 bases. The J call may be faulty, since TRBJ2-7 better matches the DNA end. CDR1 MNHEY and CDR2 SVGAGI come from the germline V gene. This CDR3 spans 12 amino acids. The CDR3 loop is CASTSGTYEQYF. CDR3 nucleotide sequence: TGTGCCAGCACTAGCGGCACCTACGAGCAGTACTTC.

There are a few counts of this clone. The chain has TRBV6-1 and TRBJ1-2, with no clear D. The CDR3 contains 13 residues. The V gene lost 8 bases and the J gene lost 6 bases, with 16 bases spanning the gap. Germline assignment: CDR1 MNHNS and CDR2 SASEGT. The CDR3 DNA sequence: TGTGCCAGCTCCTCGACCCGAGACAATGGCTACACCTTC. Its translation is CASSSTRDNGYTF.

This clone has more than one count but fewer than ten. The rearrangement joins TRBV5-1 to TRBJ2-2; possibly TRBD1 for D (5 bases). The ends were cut back, 5 bases at V and 4 bases at J, with 15 bases in the middle. Germline V gene data show CDR1 as SGHRS and CDR2 as YFSETQ. The CDR3 is 15 amino acids. The DNA of the CDR3 is TGCGCCAGCAGGTGGGTTCAGGGATCCACCGGGGAGCTGTTTTTT. Protein sequence: CASRWVQGSTGELFF.

The chain combines TRBV2 with TRBJ2-3; D may be TRBD1 (6 bases). The CDR3 sequence is 14 residues long. V gave up 4 bases and J gave up 8 bases, with 16 bases separating them. Germline lookup yields CDR1 SNHLY and CDR2 FYNNEI. For the CDR3, the DNA is TGTGCCAGCAGTGCTCAGGGGCCAGCACGTACGCAGTATTTT. It codes for CASSAQGPARTQYF. Supplemented by reference TRBV2 and TRBJ2-3, the full variable domain reads EPEVTQTPSHQVTQMGQEVILRCVPISNHLYFYWYRQILGQKVEFLVSFYNNEISEKSEIFDDQFSVERPDGSNFTLKIRSTKLEDSAMYFCASSAQGPARTQYFGPGTRLTVL.

The chain employs TRBV5-4 and TRBJ2-5; D is ambiguous. The J call could be wrong; TRBJ2-7 is a better fit for the DNA end. CDR1 is SGHNT and CDR2 is YYREEE in the germline V gene (reference sequence). The CDR3 contains 12 residues. Here the CDR3 reads CASSLLVGEQYF. The CDR3 bases are TGTGCCAGCAGCTTGTTGGTGGGCGAGCAGTACTTC.

The rearrangement joins TRBV28 to TRBJ2-1; TRBD2 aligns across 9 bases. V trimming: 2 bases; J trimming: 7 bases; junction bases outside the gene matches: 3. The CDR3 runs 14 residues. Germline CDR1 MDHEN, CDR2 SYDVKM. The CDR3 reads CASSLAGGPNEQFF. The DNA for the CDR3 is TGTGCCAGCAGTTTAGCGGGAGGGCCAAATGAGCAGTTCTTC.

The chain uses TRBV18 and TRBJ2-7; TRBD1 might be the D (5 bases). Germline values: CDR1 KGHSH, CDR2 LQKENI. The CDR3 totals 14 residues. V was pared by 4 bases and J by 3 bases, with 13 bases between. CDR3 residues: CASSQKTGVYEQYF. In DNA, the CDR3 is TGTGCCAGCTCACAAAAAACAGGAGTCTACGAGCAGTACTTC.

V and J are TRBV14 and TRBJ1-1; tentatively, D is TRBD1 (5 bases). The V end lost 4 bases, the J end lost 4 bases, and 13 bases lay between the germline ends. The CDR3 is made up of 14 amino acids. Germline V gene lookup returns CDR1 SGHDN and CDR2 FVKESK. As DNA, the CDR3 is TGTGCCAGCAGCCCAGGGAGGGGAGGCACTGAAGCTTTCTTT. It yields the protein CASSPGRGGTEAFF.

V and J are TRBV5-6 and TRBJ2-7; 9 bases align to TRBD1. This CDR3 has 17 amino acids. With V trimmed by 4 bases and J by 3 bases, 14 bases remained unmatched. Germline-derived CDR1 and CDR2 are SGHDT and YYEEEE. The CDR3 spells CASSPLDNRGHYYEQYF. CDR3 sequence (DNA): TGTGCCAGCAGCCCATTGGACAACAGGGGGCATTACTACGAGCAGTACTTC. Drawing the rest from reference TRBV5-6 and TRBJ2-7, the complete variable domain is DAGVTQSPTHLIKTRGQQVTLRCSPKSGHDTVSWYQQALGQGPQFIFQYYEEEERQRGNFPDRFSGHQFPNYSSELNVNALLLGDSALYLCASSPLDNRGHYYEQYFGPGTRLTVT.

The rearrangement links TRBV2 to TRBJ2-7; TRBD2 is a possible D gene (6 bases). This CDR3 is built from 14 residues. Deletions cut 6 bases from V and 2 bases from J, with 14 bases between. Germline V gives CDR1 SNHLY, CDR2 FYNNEI. The CDR3 sequence: CASRGPSAAYEQYF. The CDR3 bases are TGTGCCAGCAGAGGACCTAGCGCCGCCTACGAGCAGTACTTC.

The chain carries TRBV19 and TRBJ2-5, with D unresolved. The CDR3 covers 13 residues. V was clipped by 2 bases and J by 6 bases, with 10 bases between them. Germline V CDR1 and CDR2: LNHDA, SQIVND (reference sequence). The CDR3 here is CASSISGTQTQYF. The CDR3 nucleotides are TGTGCCAGTAGTATATCGGGTACTCAGACCCAGTACTTC.

This rearrangement joins TRBV18 to TRBJ2-1; D call uncertain. V was clipped by 1 base and J by 8 bases, with 15 bases between them. CDR1 and CDR2 from the germline V gene are KGHSH and LQKENI. The CDR3 runs to 15 residues. Here the CDR3 reads CASSPLDGLVDEQFF. The CDR3 nucleotides are TGTGCCAGCTCACCACTCGACGGCCTAGTAGATGAGCAGTTCTTC.

The V call is TRBV19, the J call TRBJ2-7; 10 bases are shared with TRBD2. Germline V gene lookup returns CDR1 LNHDA and CDR2 SQIVND (reference sequence). Unmatched junction bases numbered 6, after V lost 5 bases and J lost 5 bases. CDR3 length: 14 amino acids. Here the CDR3 DNA reads TGTGCCAGTAGTCCGGGACTAGCGCCCGACGAGCAGTACTTC. This codes for CASSPGLAPDEQYF.

The V and J genes are TRBV19 and TRBJ1-2, with a possible D match to TRBD1 (5 bases). Trimming cost V 4 bases and J 1 base, with 10 bases left between them. Germline lookup yields CDR1 LNHDA and CDR2 SQIVND (reference sequence). The CDR3 contains 14 residues. This chain's CDR3 is CASSTGNYNYGYTF. The CDR3 DNA reads as TGTGCCAGTAGTACAGGGAACTATAACTATGGCTACACCTTC.

The chain employs TRBV18 and TRBJ1-1; D gene uncertain. CDR3 length equals 15 residues. Trimming removed 1 base from V and 1 base from J, with 10 bases in between. Looked up from germline, CDR1 is KGHSH and CDR2 is LQKENI. CDR3 bases: TGTGCCAGCTCACCACGCGTAGGAGGGAACACTGAAGCTTTCTTT. Its translation: CASSPRVGGNTEAFF.